Shown below are 13 T cell receptor beta chains from a single sample sequenced in a study of blood T cell repertoires in COVID-19. The data were produced by immunoSEQ multiplex PCR, yet TCRdb's version contains in-frame clones alone and is incomplete. Of about 300,000 clones in the sample, 65% to 90% were seen once. Sequenced input: PBMCs or T cells enriched from blood (not recorded which). These receptors were taken from a man between 25 and 39 years old who had recovered from COVID-19.

V is TRBV5-1 and J is TRBJ1-1; 8 nucleotides align to TRBD1. The CDR3 sequence is 15 residues long. V was clipped by 4 bases and J by 4 bases; unmatched bases: 9. CDR1 and CDR2 from the germline V gene are SGHRS and YFSETQ. The CDR3 DNA reads as TGCGCCAGCAGCGTAATGACAGGGGTCCCCACTGAAGCTTTCTTT. As protein: CASSVMTGVPTEAFF.

This sequence joins TRBV19 and TRBJ2-1, with 8 bases that match TRBD2. The trim removed 5 bases at V and 10 bases at J, leaving 13 bases unmatched. This CDR3 is 15 amino acids long. The germline CDR1 and CDR2 sequences are LNHDA and SQIVND (reference sequence). Here the CDR3 reads CASSSRGGSGDEQFF. CDR3 DNA sequence: TGTGCCAGTAGTTCCCGGGGGGGTAGCGGGGACGAGCAGTTCTTC.

This sequence joins TRBV5-4 and TRBJ2-1; D is uncertain. The V gene lost 0 bases and the J gene lost 7 bases, with 20 bases spanning the gap. The CDR3 is 17 residues long. Germline V lookup: CDR1 SGHNT, CDR2 YYREEE (reference sequence). The CDR3 DNA reads TGTGCCAGCAGCTTGGAGGTGTCGAGGTTTTTTCTGAATGAGCAGTTCTTC. Translation: CASSLEVSRFFLNEQFF.

This clone was detected only once. V usage is TRBV6-5 and J usage is TRBJ1-6; D not certain. V lost 8 bases and J 6 bases, leaving 14 bases between the germline ends. Germline-derived CDR1 and CDR2 are MNHEY and SVGAGI. This CDR3 is 14 amino acids long. The CDR3 region is CASESRAFNSPLHF. Here the CDR3 DNA reads TGTGCCAGCGAATCAAGAGCGTTTAATTCACCCCTCCACTTT.

This clone was seen a few times. This rearrangement joins TRBV24-1 to TRBJ2-2, with 9 positions matching TRBD1. The CDR3 contains 17 residues. Germline-derived CDR1 and CDR2 are KGHDR and SFDVKD. Trimming cost V 5 bases and J 2 bases; bases outside gene matches: 8. The CDR3 DNA follows: TGTGCCACCAGTGTGGAACCGGGACAGGGCAACACCGGGGAGCTGTTTTTT. This sequence encodes CATSVEPGQGNTGELFF.

This clone was counted only a few times. Here the CDR3 reads CASRRTGDLGGYTF. CDR3 in DNA: TGTGCCAGCAGGCGGACGGGAGACCTGGGTGGCTACACCTTC. This chain joins TRBV27 and TRBJ1-2; D is unclear. Per germline, CDR1 MNHEY and CDR2 SMNVEV (reference sequence). The CDR3 runs to 14 residues. V lost 6 bases, J lost 7 bases, and 18 bases lay in between.

The rearrangement links TRBV5-1 to TRBJ1-6, with D maybe TRBD1 (5 bases). Germline V gene lookup returns CDR1 SGHRS and CDR2 YFSETQ. The CDR3 runs 14 residues. The ends were cut back, 3 bases at V and 10 bases at J, with 14 bases in the middle. This CDR3 is CASSSQGTISPLHF. The CDR3 DNA sequence: TGCGCCAGCAGCTCCCAGGGCACCATCTCACCCCTCCACTTT.

This clone was found once. This chain uses TRBV6-5 with TRBJ1-2, with TRBD1 matching over 7 bases. J lost 6 bases, V lost 6 bases, and 7 bases had no gene match. This CDR3 spans 13 amino acids. CDR1 and CDR2 from the germline V gene are MNHEY and SVGAGI. DNA of the CDR3: TGTGCCAGCAGCCCAGGGGGGAGTCATGGCTACACCTTC. This gives the protein CASSPGGSHGYTF.

The chain combines TRBV30 with TRBJ1-2; 7 nucleotides match TRBD1. Germline CDR1 GTSNPN, CDR2 SVGIG (reference sequence). Germline trimming cut 4 bases from V and 4 bases from J; bases unmatched to any gene: 6. This CDR3 region has 13 residues. The CDR3 sequence is CAWTRGQSYGYTF. Written as DNA, the CDR3 is TGTGCCTGGACCCGGGGACAGAGCTATGGCTACACCTTC.

The chain joins TRBV15 to TRBJ2-3; TRBD2 aligns across 16 bases. CDR1 and CDR2 (germline): LNHNV, YYDKDF (reference sequence). The CDR3 contains 17 residues. Trimming took 3 bases from V and 1 from J; bases not matched to a gene: 1. The CDR3 is CATSRGTSGGGTDTQYF. CDR3 nucleotide sequence: TGTGCCACCAGCAGGGGGACTAGCGGGGGGGGCACAGATACGCAGTATTTT.

The chain employs TRBV18 and TRBJ1-1; D unclear. CDR3 size: 15 residues. The V gene lost 3 bases and the J gene lost 0 bases, with 11 bases spanning the gap. In germline, CDR1 is KGHSH, CDR2 LQKENI. CDR3 sequence: CASSPGRSMNTEAFF. The DNA for the CDR3 is TGTGCCAGCTCACCGGGGAGAAGCATGAACACTGAAGCTTTCTTT. Variable domain in full (rest from reference TRBV18 and TRBJ1-1): NAGVMQNPRHLVRRRGQEARLRCSPMKGHSHVYWYRQLPEEGLKFMVYLQKENIIDESGMPKERFSAEFPKEGPSILRIQQVVRGDSAAYFCASSPGRSMNTEAFFGQGTRLTVV.

This clone occurred once. The J gene is TRBJ1-4, the V gene TRBV12-5, with TRBD1 matching 8 bases. The CDR3 loop spans 15 amino acids. Germline trimming cut 3 bases from V and 5 bases from J; bases unmatched to any gene: 5. Germline lookup yields CDR1 LGHNT and CDR2 FRNRAP. CDR3 loop: CASGLYGQGNEKLFF. CDR3 nucleotides: TGTGCTAGTGGTTTATACGGACAGGGAAATGAAAAACTGTTTTTT.

The chain employs TRBV9 and TRBJ2-3; D is possibly TRBD2 (6 bases). Trimming took 2 bases from V and 2 from J, leaving 15 bases between them. Germline V gene lookup returns CDR1 SGDLS and CDR2 YYNGEE. This CDR3 is built from 16 residues. Here the CDR3 DNA reads TGTGCCAGCAGCGTCCGAGGGAGGCCCCTCACAGATACGCAGTATTTT. Translated: CASSVRGRPLTDTQYF.